The clone carrying this TCR beta chain was detected only a few times. The record originates from a study of blood T cell repertoires in COVID-19. Study details: Collection of acute and convalescent COVID-19 samples took place in the United States, Italy and Spain. PBMCs, B-cell-depleted T cells, or T cells were the source of the cDNA or gDNA that made up the material.

V was shortened by 3 bases and J by 7 bases, with 13 bases between the two germline ends. Germline CDR1 and CDR2: KGHSH and LQKENI. This CDR3 has 15 amino acids. Some clones are missing from TCRdb's copy, which holds only in-frame ones; the method was immunoSEQ multiplex PCR. The sample shows 190,000 or so clones, 86% of them seen only once. The sequenced sample consisted of peripheral blood. V gene TRBV18 combines with J gene TRBJ1-6; tentative D call: TRBD1 (6 bases). The sequence came from a woman aged 25-40 years with active or convalescent COVID-19. CDR3 amino acids: CASSPRIQGNSPLHF. The CDR3 DNA reads TGTGCCAGCTCACCCCGGATCCAGGGGAATTCACCCCTCCACTTT.